The clone carrying this T cell receptor beta chain has at least ten counts. The germline CDR1 and CDR2 sequences are MGHDK and SYGVNS. Trimming stripped 5 bases from V and 8 bases from J, with 15 bases between. The CDR3 totals 14 residues. This record belongs to a study of prognosis after radiotherapy for stage I lung cancer. Genomic DNA provided the template from which TCR beta CDR3 was amplified by two-round multiplex PCR. Individual primers that were specific to each TRBV and TRBJ gene served in first-round PCR. TCRdb re-called the multiplex PCR reads with MiXCR, one entry per CDR3 protein. This table has 20,000 to 30,000 distinct CDR3 sequences, about 40% appearing once.

V is TRBV25-1 and J is TRBJ1-4, with a possible D match to TRBD1 (5 bases). Sample: PBMCs, taken before or after stereotactic body radiation therapy (not recorded which). This receptor was identified in a donor at least 50 years old with non-small cell lung cancer. This chain's CDR3 is CASSFGGTTEKLFF. As DNA, the CDR3 is TGTGCCAGCAGTTTTGGGGGAACCACCGAAAAACTGTTTTTT.